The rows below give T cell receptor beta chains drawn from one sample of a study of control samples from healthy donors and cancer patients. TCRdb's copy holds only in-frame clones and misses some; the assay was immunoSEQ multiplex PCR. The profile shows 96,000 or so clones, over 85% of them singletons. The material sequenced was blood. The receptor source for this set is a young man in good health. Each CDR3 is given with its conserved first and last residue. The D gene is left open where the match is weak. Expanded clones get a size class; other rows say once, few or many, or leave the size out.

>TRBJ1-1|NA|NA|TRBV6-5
CASSHRESVTEAFF
TGTGCCAGCAGCCACAGGGAATCGGTCACTGAAGCTTTCTTT
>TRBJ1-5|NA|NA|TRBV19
CASSTPGEGINQPQHF
TGTGCCAGTAGTACTCCAGGGGAAGGGATCAATCAGCCCCAGCATTTT
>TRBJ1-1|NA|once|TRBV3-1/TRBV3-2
CASSQAGINTEAFF
TGTGCCAGCAGCCAAGCGGGAATAAACACTGAAGCTTTCTTT
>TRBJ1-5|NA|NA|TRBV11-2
CASSAGGHNQPQHF
TGTGCCAGCAGCGCCGGTGGGCACAATCAGCCCCAGCATTTT
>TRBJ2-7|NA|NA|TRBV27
CASSPPTSGGNEQYF
TGTGCCAGCAGTCCTCCGACCTCCGGGGGAAACGAGCAGTACTTC
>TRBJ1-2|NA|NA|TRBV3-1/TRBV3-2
CASSQRSLSNYGYTF
TGTGCCAGCAGCCAACGGAGCTTATCGAACTATGGCTACACCTTC
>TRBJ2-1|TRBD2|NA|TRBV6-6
CASSPLRGTRIVLAGGLYNEQFF
TGTGCCAGCAGTCCCCTGCGGGGTACTCGAATCGTTCTAGCGGGGGGCCTTTACAATGAGCAGTTCTTC
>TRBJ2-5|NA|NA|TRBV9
CASSAQETQYF
TGTGCCAGCAGCGCCCAAGAGACCCAGTACTTC
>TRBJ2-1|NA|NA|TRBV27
CASSFWGGGQFF
TGTGCCAGCAGTTTCTGGGGGGGCGGGCAGTTCTTC
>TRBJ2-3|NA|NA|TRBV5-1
CASSLAPDTSTDTQYF
TGCGCCAGCAGCTTGGCCCCGGATACTAGCACAGATACGCAGTATTTT
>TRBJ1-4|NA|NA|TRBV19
CASSSGRLNEKLFF
TGTGCCAGTAGTTCGGGACGGCTTAATGAAAAACTGTTTTTT
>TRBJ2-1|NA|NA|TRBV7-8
CASSMSGDRTYNEQFF
TGTGCCAGCAGCATGTCAGGGGATCGGACATACAATGAGCAGTTCTTC
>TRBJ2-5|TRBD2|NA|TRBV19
CASSISSGGAFGETQYF
TGTGCCAGTAGTATATCCAGCGGGGGGGCCTTCGGAGAGACCCAGTACTTC
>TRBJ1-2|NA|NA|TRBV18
CASSPPAAFYGYTF
TGTGCCAGCTCACCACCGGCAGCCTTCTATGGCTACACCTTC
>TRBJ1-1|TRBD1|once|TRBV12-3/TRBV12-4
CASSPGQAPKAFF
TGTGCCAGCAGCCCCGGACAGGCCCCGAAAGCTTTCTTT
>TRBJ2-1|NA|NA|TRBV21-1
CASSKLGAGQGESYNEQFF
TGTGCCAGCAGCAAACTTGGGGCGGGACAGGGAGAATCCTACAATGAGCAGTTCTTC
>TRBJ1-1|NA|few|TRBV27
CASSSPMGNTEAFF
TGTGCCAGCAGTTCCCCGATGGGGAACACTGAAGCTTTCTTT
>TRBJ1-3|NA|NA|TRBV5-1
CASSLGAGVSGNTIYF
TGCGCCAGCAGCTTGGGGGCAGGCGTCTCTGGAAACACCATATATTTT
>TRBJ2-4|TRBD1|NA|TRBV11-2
CASSRGQLDVAKNIQYF
TGTGCCAGCAGCAGGGGACAGCTCGATGTAGCCAAAAACATTCAGTACTTC
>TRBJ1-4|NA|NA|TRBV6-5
CASQRTPTEKLFF
TGTGCCAGTCAAAGGACACCTACAGAAAAACTGTTTTTT
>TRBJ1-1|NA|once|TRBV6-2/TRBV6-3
CASSYPQGAGEAFF
TGTGCCAGCAGTTACCCACAGGGCGCGGGTGAAGCTTTCTTT
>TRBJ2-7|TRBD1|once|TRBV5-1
CASSLLDRGNDEQYF
TGCGCCAGCAGCTTATTGGACAGGGGAAATGACGAGCAGTACTTC
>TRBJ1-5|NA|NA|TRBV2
CASSLVRSNQPQHF
TGTGCCAGCAGCCTCGTTCGGTCCAATCAGCCCCAGCATTTT
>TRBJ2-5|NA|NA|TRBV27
CASSPRGVGSYETQYF
TGTGCCAGCAGTCCGCGGGGAGTGGGGTCGTACGAGACCCAGTACTTC
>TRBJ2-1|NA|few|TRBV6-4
CASSDSMGMYNEQFF
TGTGCCAGCAGTGACTCGATGGGGATGTACAATGAGCAGTTCTTC
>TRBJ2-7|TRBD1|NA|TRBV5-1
CASSPSSGTGSYEQYF
TGCGCCAGCAGCCCATCAAGCGGGACAGGGTCCTACGAGCAGTACTTC
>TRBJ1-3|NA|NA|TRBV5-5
CASSLDEGSSGNTIYF
TGTGCCAGCAGCTTGGATGAGGGGTCCTCTGGAAACACCATATATTTT
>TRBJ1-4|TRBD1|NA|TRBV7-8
CASSSPGQGPRSEKLFF
TGTGCCAGCAGCTCCCCGGGACAGGGGCCACGGTCTGAAAAACTGTTTTTT
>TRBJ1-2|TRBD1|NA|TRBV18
CASSPPLQGAGGYTF
TGTGCCAGCTCACCACCGCTACAGGGGGCGGGGGGCTACACCTTC
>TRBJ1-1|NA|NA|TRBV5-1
CASSPISPSTEAFF
TGCGCCAGCAGCCCGATAAGCCCAAGCACTGAAGCTTTCTTT
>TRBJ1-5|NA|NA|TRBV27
CASSPRGRGNQPQHF
TGTGCCAGCAGTCCCAGGGGACGGGGAAATCAGCCCCAGCATTTT
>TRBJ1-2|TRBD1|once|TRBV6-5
CASTQPGQDEGYTF
TGTGCCAGCACTCAACCCGGACAGGACGAGGGCTACACCTTC
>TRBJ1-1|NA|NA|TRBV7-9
CASSLEGNTNTEAFF
TGTGCCAGCAGCTTAGAGGGCAATACGAACACTGAAGCTTTCTTT
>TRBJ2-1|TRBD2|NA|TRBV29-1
CSVTPVWTRTRDPFNEQFF
TGCAGCGTTACCCCGGTCTGGACTAGGACCCGGGACCCTTTCAATGAGCAGTTCTTC
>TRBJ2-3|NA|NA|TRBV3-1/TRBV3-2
CASTTTGTSDTQYF
TGTGCCAGCACCACAACGGGGACCTCAGATACGCAGTATTTT
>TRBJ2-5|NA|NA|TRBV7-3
CASSLELAGTQYF
TGTGCCAGCAGCTTAGAGCTAGCCGGGACCCAGTACTTC
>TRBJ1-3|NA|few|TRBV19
CASSQGTFSGNTIYF
TGTGCCAGTAGCCAGGGGACCTTCTCTGGAAACACCATATATTTT
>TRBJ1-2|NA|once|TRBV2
CASRPQRTYGYTF
TGTGCCAGCAGGCCTCAGAGGACCTATGGCTACACCTTC
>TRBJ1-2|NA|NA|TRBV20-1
CSASEGPMYGYTF
TGCAGTGCTAGTGAGGGTCCCATGTATGGCTACACCTTC
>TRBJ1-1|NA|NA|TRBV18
CASSTSHTEAFF
TGTGCCAGCTCAACCAGTCACACTGAAGCTTTCTTT
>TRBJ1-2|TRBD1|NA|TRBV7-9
CASSSPLPDRERAGYTF
TGTGCCAGCAGCTCCCCCCTCCCTGACAGGGAACGGGCTGGCTACACCTTC
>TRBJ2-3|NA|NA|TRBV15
CATSRESWGRFSDTQYF
TGTGCCACCAGCAGAGAGAGCTGGGGGAGGTTTTCAGATACGCAGTATTTT
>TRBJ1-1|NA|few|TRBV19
CASGYGAPAFF
TGTGCCAGTGGATACGGGGCCCCAGCTTTCTTT
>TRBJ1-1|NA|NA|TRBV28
CASGAQGETEAFF
TGTGCCAGTGGAGCACAGGGAGAGACTGAAGCTTTCTTT
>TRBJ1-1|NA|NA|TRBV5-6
CASSLGRNTEAFF
TGTGCCAGCAGCTTAGGTCGGAACACTGAAGCTTTCTTT
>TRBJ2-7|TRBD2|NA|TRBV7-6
CASSLAGLAESSYEQYF
TGTGCCAGCAGCTTAGCGGGGCTAGCGGAAAGCTCCTACGAGCAGTACTTC
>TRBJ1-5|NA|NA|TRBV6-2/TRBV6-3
CASSYGGDGNNQPQHF
TGTGCCAGCAGTTACGGGGGGGACGGCAATAATCAGCCCCAGCATTTT
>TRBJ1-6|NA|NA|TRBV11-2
CASSFKGNSPLHF
TGTGCCAGCAGCTTCAAGGGGAATTCACCCCTCCACTTT
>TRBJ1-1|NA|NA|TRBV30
CAWTSDPAGTTEAFF
TGTGCCTGGACGAGTGATCCCGCAGGGACCACTGAAGCTTTCTTT
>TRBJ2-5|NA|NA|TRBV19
CASSIMGARETQYF
TGTGCCAGTAGTATAATGGGGGCACGGGAGACCCAGTACTTC
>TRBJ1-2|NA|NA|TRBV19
CASTPVAGNYGYTF
TGTGCCAGTACCCCAGTGGCAGGAAACTATGGCTACACCTTC
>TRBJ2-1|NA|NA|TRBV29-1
CSVRPLLYNEQFF
TGCAGCGTTCGACCCCTGCTCTACAATGAGCAGTTCTTC
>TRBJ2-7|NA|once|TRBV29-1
CSVEDRGGVGEQYF
TGCAGCGTTGAAGATCGGGGCGGGGTAGGCGAGCAGTACTTC
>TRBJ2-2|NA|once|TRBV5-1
CASSEQNTGELFF
TGCGCCAGCAGCGAGCAGAACACCGGGGAGCTGTTTTTT
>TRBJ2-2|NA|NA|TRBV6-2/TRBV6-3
CASSFKETGELFF
TGTGCCAGCAGTTTTAAGGAAACCGGGGAGCTGTTTTTT
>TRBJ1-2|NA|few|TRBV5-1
CASSLTGFDGYTF
TGCGCCAGCAGCTTGACAGGGTTCGATGGCTACACCTTC
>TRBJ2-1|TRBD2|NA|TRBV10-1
CASSECTSGSYNEQFF
TGCGCCAGCAGTGAGTGTACTAGCGGCTCCTACAATGAGCAGTTCTTC
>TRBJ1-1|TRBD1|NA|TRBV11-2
CASIHRRTGNTEAFF
TGTGCCAGCATCCACCGCCGGACAGGGAACACTGAAGCTTTCTTT
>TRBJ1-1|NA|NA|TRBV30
CAWNHREPNTEAFF
TGTGCCTGGAATCACAGGGAGCCGAACACTGAAGCTTTCTTT